This T cell receptor beta chain was found in a study of beta chain features in type 1 diabetes. In the study overall: All samples combined gave 90 million to 130 million sorted cells for examination. Findings and limits, study-wide: In type 1 diabetes patients, VDJ junctions had fewer insertions; deletions at these junctions were more frequent. Patients showed naive, central memory and Treg TCRB repertoires that appeared more similar than those of healthy donors.

There are 13 residues in the CDR3. Germline CDR1 and CDR2: SQVTM and ANQGSEA. The V gene end was trimmed by 7 bases and the J gene end by 1 base; junction bases not matched to a gene: 3. Via CD45RO/CCR7/CD25/CD127/CD95/CD27, cells of the CD4+ naive, central memory, regulatory and stem cell-like memory subsets were sorted. The authors reverse transcribed all of the isolated RNA, so sequencing captured expressed TCRB transcripts. Here immunoSEQ multiplex PCR was the method, and the copy in TCRdb shows in-frame clones only, minus some. The sample comprises about 230,000 clones, 9.6% of which are singletons, and under 0.035% rests with the top ten. This clone was counted between two and nine times. As yet, its antigen is unknown.

The sample was naive CD4+ T cells from blood. This chain uses TRBV29-1 with TRBJ1-1; 10 nucleotides match TRBD1. The TCR was taken from a woman under 30 in good health. The CDR3 is CSGRDRGNTEAFF. The DNA for the CDR3 is TGCAGCGGGCGGGACAGGGGGAACACTGAAGCTTTCTTT.